The 19 T cell receptor beta chains presented below share a single source sample, sequenced in a study of cytomegalovirus exposure and HLA in healthy donors. The PCR had 60 Vbeta and 13 Jbeta primers. Libraries were prepared by immunoSEQ multiplex PCR; TCRdb keeps only in-frame clonotypes and omits some of them. The table records 200,000 or so clones, 60% to 85% of them present only once. The sample consisted of PBMCs. Receptors originate from a man in his forties in good health and CMV-seronegative.

V usage is TRBV5-1 and J usage is TRBJ2-1; 8 nucleotides line up with TRBD2. This CDR3 comprises 19 residues. V lost 3 bases and J lost 4; bases outside the gene matches: 18. Germline values: CDR1 SGHRS, CDR2 YFSETQ. The CDR3 DNA reads as TGCGCCAGCAGCTCGGGACTTGACGGGGGGGCTTTAATTTACAATGAGCAGTTCTTC. Its translation is CASSSGLDGGALIYNEQFF.

CDR3 bases: TGCGCCAGCAGCTTGGCCCTAGCGGGAGGGCAAGCCTACGAGCAGTACTTC. Translation: CASSLALAGGQAYEQYF. This chain links TRBV5-1 with TRBJ2-7; 12 positions agree with TRBD2. V was clipped by 0 bases and J by 2 bases; unmatched bases: 6. This CDR3 is built from 17 residues. Per germline, CDR1 SGHRS and CDR2 YFSETQ.

The chain carries TRBV28 and TRBJ2-1; 8 bases line up with TRBD2. Germline assignment: CDR1 MDHEN and CDR2 SYDVKM. V lost 3 bases, J lost 2 bases, and 3 bases stayed unmatched. The CDR3 is made up of 15 amino acids. The DNA of the CDR3 is TGTGCCAGCAGTTTGTTGACTAGCGCCTACAATGAGCAGTTCTTC. Translated: CASSLLTSAYNEQFF. The full variable domain, its missing parts supplied by reference TRBV28 and TRBJ2-1, is DVKVTQSSRYLVKRTGEKVFLECVQDMDHENMFWYRQDPGLGLRLIYFSYDVKMKEKGDIPEGYSVSREKKERFSLILESASTNQTSMYLCASSLLTSAYNEQFFGPGTRLTVL.

The DNA for the CDR3 is TGTGCCAGCAGGGAAGGGGTGAAAGGGGACCAAGAGACCCAGTACTTC. Translation: CASREGVKGDQETQYF. The chain joins TRBV7-2 to TRBJ2-5; perhaps TRBD1 as D (5 bases). The germline gives CDR1 SGHTA, CDR2 FQGNSA. The CDR3 contains 16 residues. V was shortened by 6 bases and J by 0 bases, with 17 bases between the two germline ends.

This clone was seen more than once but under ten times. The genes are TRBV5-4 and TRBJ1-1; no reliable D call. The V and J ends lost 3 bases and 5 bases respectively, with 8 bases between them. The length of the CDR3 is 12 residues. Germline values: CDR1 SGHNT, CDR2 YYREEE (reference sequence). The CDR3 sequence: CASSSVKTEAFF. DNA for the CDR3: TGTGCCAGCAGCTCGGTAAAGACTGAAGCTTTCTTT.

Points on this clone: At one end the junction does not follow the germline gene, possibly because of a read error. The rearrangement uses TRBV5-6 and TRBJ1-2, with D perhaps TRBD1 (6 bases). The CDR3 spans 13 residues. Germline values: CDR1 SGHDT, CDR2 YYEEEE. The CDR3 region has the DNA TGTGCCGGCAGCCCGGGGGGGCCCTATGGCTACACCTTC. As protein: CAGSPGGPYGYTF.

This clone has a single count. The chain uses TRBV11-2 and TRBJ2-7; a possible D gene is TRBD2 (5 bases). Germline loops: CDR1 SGHAT, CDR2 FQNNGV. The CDR3 covers 14 residues. Trimming stripped 7 bases from V and 0 bases from J, with 13 bases between. CDR3 sequence reads: CASTGTGSSYEQYF. The DNA for the CDR3 is TGTGCCAGCACCGGTACGGGGAGCTCCTACGAGCAGTACTTC. Using reference TRBV11-2 and TRBJ2-7 for the parts outside the CDR3, the full variable domain is EAGVAQSPRYKIIEKRQSVAFWCNPISGHATLYWYQQILGQGPKLLIQFQNNGVVDDSQLPKDRFSAERLKGVDSTLKIQPAKLEDSAVYLCASTGTGSSYEQYFGPGTRLTVT.

J is TRBJ2-2 and V is TRBV5-4; tentative D call: TRBD1 (5 bases). CDR1 SGHNT and CDR2 YYREEE come from the germline V gene (reference sequence). This CDR3 region has 15 residues. V gave up 2 bases and J gave up 3 bases, with 11 bases separating them. The CDR3 region is CASSLGVGDTGELFF. The CDR3 DNA follows: TGTGCCAGCAGCTTAGGGGTAGGGGACACCGGGGAGCTGTTTTTT. Using reference TRBV5-4 and TRBJ2-2 for the parts outside the CDR3, the full variable domain is ETGVTQSPTHLIKTRGQQVTLRCSSQSGHNTVSWYQQALGQGPQFIFQYYREEENGRGNFPPRFSGLQFPNYSSELNVNALELDDSALYLCASSLGVGDTGELFFGEGSRLTVL.

J is TRBJ1-4 and V is TRBV25-1; TRBD1 agrees at 7 bases. The ends lost 6 bases at V and 13 bases at J; junction bases unmatched: 11. CDR1 is MGHDK, CDR2 SYGVNS, per germline. The CDR3 spans 13 residues. Written as DNA, the CDR3 is TGTGCCAGCAGAGACACAGGGACAGTTAGACTGTTTTTT. Protein: CASRDTGTVRLFF.

V is TRBV13 and J is TRBJ2-5; maybe TRBD2 (5 bases). The V end lost 0 bases, the J end lost 3 bases, and 5 bases lay between the germline ends. Germline V CDR1 and CDR2: PRHDT, FYEKMQ (reference sequence). The length of the CDR3 is 13 residues. Here the CDR3 DNA reads TGTGCCAGCAGCTTAGGCGGGGAAGAGACCCAGTACTTC. Amino acids: CASSLGGEETQYF.

This chain links TRBV7-8 with TRBJ2-7; TRBD2 matches at 9 bases. From germline, CDR1 is SGHVS and CDR2 FQNEAQ. This CDR3 spans 21 amino acids. The V and J ends lost 7 bases and 4 bases, in that order; junction bases with no gene match: 29. In nucleotides, the CDR3 is TGTGCCAGCACCCATCCATCAATCCCCTCTAGCGGGAACTTCGATGGGTACGAGCAGTACTTC. As protein: CASTHPSIPSSGNFDGYEQYF.

This chain connects TRBV30 to TRBJ2-1, with TRBD2 identical over 11 bases. The germline V gene encodes CDR1 GTSNPN and CDR2 SVGIG (reference sequence). J lost 2 bases, V lost 0 bases, and 3 bases had no gene match. The CDR3 contains 16 residues. The CDR3 spells CAWSVSGRATYNEQFF. As DNA, the CDR3 is TGTGCCTGGAGTGTTAGCGGGAGGGCCACCTACAATGAGCAGTTCTTC.

This chain joins TRBV5-1 and TRBJ1-1; D gene unclear. Germline CDR1 is SGHRS and CDR2 is YFSETQ. Trimming shortened V by 3 bases and J by 1 base, and 16 bases separated the two germline ends. This CDR3 is built from 16 residues. CDR3 coding DNA: TGCGCCAGCAGCTCGAGGTTGGGCCGGGGGAACACTGAAGCTTTCTTT. This codes for CASSSRLGRGNTEAFF.

This clone was observed a few times. The V and J genes are TRBV5-6 and TRBJ2-7, with D possibly being TRBD2 (7 bases). Germline V gene lookup returns CDR1 SGHDT and CDR2 YYEEEE. The germline V and J ends were trimmed by 4 bases and 6 bases, with 20 bases remaining between them. This CDR3 spans 15 amino acids. The CDR3, as DNA: TGTGCCAGCAGCATAGAGTTGGGGGGGCCCCTCGAGCAGTACTTC. Its protein product is CASSIELGGPLEQYF.

This rearrangement joins TRBV19 to TRBJ2-3; TRBD2 might be the D (7 bases). The CDR3 is 14 residues long. Germline V gene lookup returns CDR1 LNHDA and CDR2 SQIVND (reference sequence). The V end was cut by 8 bases, the J end by 7 bases, with 19 bases between. In DNA form, the CDR3 reads TGTGCCAGTGGTCTTTCGGGGGGCTTGAATACGCAGTATTTT. This translates into CASGLSGGLNTQYF.

This chain joins TRBV19 and TRBJ1-2, with 7 bases identical to TRBD1. The CDR3 has 15 residues. CDR1 is LNHDA, CDR2 SQIVND, per germline (reference sequence). V lost 7 bases and J lost 6; bases outside the gene matches: 14. CDR3 region: CASIGGGRVLDGYTF. The CDR3 DNA reads TGTGCCAGTATCGGAGGGGGCCGAGTTTTGGATGGCTACACCTTC.

This clone is labeled medium-sized. The chain recombines TRBV7-9 with TRBJ1-4; no clear D. Trimming took off 3 bases at V and 0 bases at J, with 8 bases between the two ends. Germline V CDR1 and CDR2: SEHNR, FQNEAQ (reference sequence). CDR3 length: 15 amino acids. This CDR3 is CASSFPSTTNEKLFF. The CDR3 region has the DNA TGTGCCAGCAGCTTTCCATCCACAACTAATGAAAAACTGTTTTTT.

V usage is TRBV9 and J usage is TRBJ1-2, with D uncertain. The CDR3 length is 13 residues. Germline CDR1 is SGDLS and CDR2 is YYNGEE. V was trimmed by 3 bases and J by 5 bases, leaving 11 bases between them. CDR3 residues: CASSGSTGYGYTF. The CDR3 bases are TGTGCCAGCAGCGGTTCAACCGGGTATGGCTACACCTTC.

The chain couples TRBV28 to TRBJ2-6; 7 bases map to TRBD1. The trim removed 6 bases at V and 2 bases at J, leaving 4 bases unmatched. There are 15 residues in the CDR3. The germline V gene has CDR1 MDHEN and CDR2 SYDVKM. The CDR3, as DNA: TGTGCCAGCAGAAATACAGGGGCTGGGGCCAACGTCCTGACTTTC. It is translated as CASRNTGAGANVLTF.